These T cell receptor beta chains were read from a single sample in a study of identical twins. TCRdb reprocessed the 5' RACE reads via MiXCR and lists one record per CDR3 protein. The table has under 800,000 distinct CDR3 sequences, 21% seen once. A further study also used this sample, focusing on T cells expressing NK-cell markers.

Sequencing was carried out using PBMCs. All receptors come from a woman aged 18-35 years in good health. Each CDR3 is given with its conserved first and last residue. D genes are given only for firm matches. Size is omitted from some rows. Given values are once, few, many or a class for expanded clones.

d_call: NA; j_call: TRBJ2-6; clone_size: NA; v_call: TRBV6-1; cdr3_aa: CASRSRGFSSGANVLTF; cdr3_nt: TGTGCCAGCAGGAGTAGGGGCTTCTCGTCTGGGGCCAACGTCCTGACTTTC
d_call: NA; j_call: TRBJ2-7; clone_size: few; v_call: TRBV27; cdr3_aa: CASSPAGGSGEQYF; cdr3_nt: TGTGCCAGTTCCCCCGCCGGGGGTTCGGGTGAGCAGTACTTC
d_call: NA; j_call: TRBJ2-7; clone_size: many; v_call: TRBV20-1; cdr3_aa: CSASSGVGYEQYF; cdr3_nt: TGCAGTGCTAGTTCCGGGGTAGGCTACGAGCAGTACTTC
d_call: NA; j_call: TRBJ2-7; clone_size: few; v_call: TRBV2; cdr3_aa: CASRETWVEQYF; cdr3_nt: TGTGCCAGCAGGGAAACATGGGTCGAGCAGTACTTC
d_call: NA; j_call: TRBJ2-2; clone_size: NA; v_call: TRBV2; cdr3_aa: CASSAALGGRGTGELFF; cdr3_nt: TGTGCCAGCAGTGCAGCTCTAGGGGGAAGGGGCACCGGGGAGCTGTTTTTT
d_call: TRBD1; j_call: TRBJ2-4; clone_size: many; v_call: TRBV29-1; cdr3_aa: CSVRAGTGLNIQYF; cdr3_nt: TGCAGCGTCCGAGCCGGGACAGGGCTAAACATTCAGTACTTC
d_call: NA; j_call: TRBJ1-2; clone_size: many; v_call: TRBV12-3/TRBV12-4; cdr3_aa: CASSRDRIYGYTF; cdr3_nt: TGTGCCAGCAGCCGAGACAGAATCTATGGCTACACCTTC
d_call: NA; j_call: TRBJ2-1; clone_size: few; v_call: TRBV12-3/TRBV12-4; cdr3_aa: CASSSVIGEQFF; cdr3_nt: TGTGCCAGCAGTTCAGTTATAGGTGAGCAGTTCTTC
d_call: NA; j_call: TRBJ2-1; clone_size: few; v_call: TRBV30; cdr3_aa: CAWSHANEQFF; cdr3_nt: TGTGCCTGGAGTCATGCTAATGAGCAGTTCTTC
d_call: TRBD1; j_call: TRBJ2-2; clone_size: NA; v_call: TRBV12-3/TRBV12-4; cdr3_aa: CASSLDRWNANTGELFF; cdr3_nt: TGTGCCAGCAGCTTGGACAGGTGGAACGCGAACACCGGGGAGCTGTTTTTT
d_call: NA; j_call: TRBJ2-7; clone_size: NA; v_call: TRBV6-5; cdr3_aa: CASSSVDRPYEQYF; cdr3_nt: TGTGCCAGCAGTTCCGTGGACAGACCCTACGAGCAGTACTTC
d_call: NA; j_call: TRBJ2-1; clone_size: few; v_call: TRBV5-6; cdr3_aa: CASTLSGRSYNEQFF; cdr3_nt: TGTGCCAGCACCCTCAGCGGGCGCTCCTACAATGAGCAGTTCTTC
d_call: NA; j_call: TRBJ1-1; clone_size: NA; v_call: TRBV11-3; cdr3_aa: CASSWAAGRNTEAFF; cdr3_nt: TGTGCCAGCAGCTGGGCGGCAGGGCGGAACACTGAAGCTTTCTTT
d_call: NA; j_call: TRBJ1-1; clone_size: NA; v_call: TRBV29-1; cdr3_aa: CSVLVNTEAFF; cdr3_nt: TGCAGCGTTTTGGTGAACACTGAAGCTTTCTTT
d_call: NA; j_call: TRBJ2-2; clone_size: NA; v_call: TRBV12-5; cdr3_aa: CASGPSDRNTGELFF; cdr3_nt: TGTGCTAGTGGTCCGTCGGACAGGAACACCGGGGAGCTGTTTTTT
d_call: TRBD2; j_call: TRBJ2-3; clone_size: NA; v_call: TRBV5-1; cdr3_aa: CASSPLASGSTDTQYF; cdr3_nt: TGCGCCAGCAGCCCTCTGGCTAGCGGTAGCACAGATACGCAGTATTTT
d_call: NA; j_call: TRBJ2-2; clone_size: NA; v_call: TRBV6-2/TRBV6-3; cdr3_aa: CASRSDRKNTGELFF; cdr3_nt: TGTGCCAGCAGGTCTGACAGGAAGAACACCGGGGAGCTGTTTTTT
d_call: TRBD1; j_call: TRBJ1-2; clone_size: NA; v_call: TRBV5-6; cdr3_aa: CASSLQGARGYGYTF; cdr3_nt: TGTGCCAGCAGCTTGCAGGGGGCGCGGGGCTATGGCTACACCTTC
d_call: TRBD2; j_call: TRBJ2-3; clone_size: few; v_call: TRBV5-1; cdr3_aa: CASSQREPSTDTQYF; cdr3_nt: TGCGCCAGCAGCCAGCGGGAGCCGAGCACAGATACGCAGTATTTT
d_call: NA; j_call: TRBJ2-3; clone_size: few; v_call: TRBV7-9; cdr3_aa: CASSPPEGEVDTQYF; cdr3_nt: TGTGCCAGCAGCCCACCGGAGGGGGAGGTAGATACGCAGTATTTT
d_call: NA; j_call: TRBJ2-1; clone_size: many; v_call: TRBV6-6; cdr3_aa: CASSYGYNEQFF; cdr3_nt: TGTGCCAGCAGTTACGGCTACAATGAGCAGTTCTTC
d_call: NA; j_call: TRBJ2-5; clone_size: few; v_call: TRBV21-1; cdr3_aa: CASCSLGSRTQYF; cdr3_nt: TGTGCCAGCTGCTCCCTAGGGTCCAGGACCCAGTACTTC
d_call: NA; j_call: TRBJ2-7; clone_size: few; v_call: TRBV5-1; cdr3_aa: CASSLGRGSSSYEQYF; cdr3_nt: TGCGCCAGCAGCTTGGGACGTGGGAGCAGCTCCTACGAGCAGTACTTC
d_call: TRBD1; j_call: TRBJ2-1; clone_size: NA; v_call: TRBV12-3/TRBV12-4; cdr3_aa: CASSFPGQGVGEQFF; cdr3_nt: TGTGCCAGCAGTTTTCCGGGACAGGGGGTAGGAGAGCAGTTCTTC
d_call: NA; j_call: TRBJ2-1; clone_size: few; v_call: TRBV20-1; cdr3_aa: CSARGSMGLQFF; cdr3_nt: TGCAGTGCTAGAGGATCAATGGGGCTGCAGTTCTTC
d_call: NA; j_call: TRBJ2-1; clone_size: few; v_call: TRBV6-6; cdr3_aa: CAGRRGVYNEQFF; cdr3_nt: TGTGCCGGCCGGCGGGGCGTCTACAATGAGCAGTTCTTC
d_call: NA; j_call: TRBJ2-7; clone_size: NA; v_call: TRBV20-1; cdr3_aa: CSARDWDLNYEQYF; cdr3_nt: TGCAGTGCTAGAGATTGGGACTTAAACTACGAGCAGTACTTC
d_call: TRBD2; j_call: TRBJ2-7; clone_size: many; v_call: TRBV7-2; cdr3_aa: CASTGGSYEQYF; cdr3_nt: TGTGCCAGCACCGGGGGGTCCTACGAGCAGTACTTC
d_call: NA; j_call: TRBJ2-5; clone_size: NA; v_call: TRBV27; cdr3_aa: CASSLRAGRETQYF; cdr3_nt: TGTGCCAGCAGTTTACGGGCGGGTAGAGAGACCCAGTACTTC
d_call: NA; j_call: TRBJ2-5; clone_size: NA; v_call: TRBV20-1; cdr3_aa: CSGAKGGKKETQYF; cdr3_nt: TGCAGTGGGGCGAAAGGGGGGAAGAAAGAGACCCAGTACTTC
d_call: TRBD2; j_call: TRBJ2-3; clone_size: NA; v_call: TRBV27; cdr3_aa: CASSFSTGGPKDTQYF; cdr3_nt: TGTGCCAGCAGTTTTTCAACGGGGGGGCCGAAAGATACGCAGTATTTT
d_call: NA; j_call: TRBJ1-5; clone_size: NA; v_call: TRBV6-5; cdr3_aa: CASSYSSENQPQHF; cdr3_nt: TGTGCCAGCAGTTACAGCAGCGAGAATCAGCCCCAGCATTTT
d_call: NA; j_call: TRBJ1-2; clone_size: NA; v_call: TRBV20-1; cdr3_aa: CSARTHGLTTNGYTF; cdr3_nt: TGCAGTGCTAGAACCCATGGACTGACTACAAATGGCTACACCTTC
d_call: NA; j_call: TRBJ2-2; clone_size: NA; v_call: TRBV12-3/TRBV12-4; cdr3_aa: CASSLMGPGELFF; cdr3_nt: TGTGCCAGCAGTTTAATGGGTCCCGGGGAGCTGTTTTTT
d_call: TRBD2; j_call: TRBJ2-2; clone_size: NA; v_call: TRBV7-9; cdr3_aa: CASSGAGPNTGELFF; cdr3_nt: TGTGCCAGCAGCGGAGCGGGACCCAACACCGGGGAGCTGTTTTTT
d_call: TRBD2; j_call: TRBJ2-1; clone_size: few; v_call: TRBV11-2; cdr3_aa: CASQFTGGHQYNEQFF; cdr3_nt: TGTGCCAGTCAATTTACGGGAGGACACCAGTACAATGAGCAGTTCTTC
d_call: TRBD1; j_call: TRBJ2-7; clone_size: few; v_call: TRBV6-2/TRBV6-3; cdr3_aa: CASSFTGQPSYEQYF; cdr3_nt: TGTGCCAGCAGTTTTACGGGACAGCCTTCCTACGAGCAGTACTTC
d_call: NA; j_call: TRBJ1-1; clone_size: many; v_call: TRBV6-5; cdr3_aa: CASSYWGIAVTEAFF; cdr3_nt: TGTGCCAGCAGTTACTGGGGGATAGCTGTTACTGAAGCTTTCTTT
d_call: NA; j_call: TRBJ2-5; clone_size: few; v_call: TRBV20-1; cdr3_aa: CSASLGVGQYF; cdr3_nt: TGCAGTGCTAGTCTAGGAGTAGGCCAGTACTTC
d_call: NA; j_call: TRBJ2-1; clone_size: many; v_call: TRBV29-1; cdr3_aa: CSGTVHTYNEQFF; cdr3_nt: TGCAGCGGAACAGTTCACACCTACAATGAGCAGTTCTTC
d_call: NA; j_call: TRBJ2-1; clone_size: few; v_call: TRBV19; cdr3_aa: CASSNPFVYNEQFF; cdr3_nt: TGTGCCAGTAGTAACCCCTTTGTCTACAATGAGCAGTTCTTC
d_call: NA; j_call: TRBJ1-2; clone_size: NA; v_call: TRBV15; cdr3_aa: CATSREGSGYGYTF; cdr3_nt: TGTGCCACCAGCAGAGAAGGGTCAGGGTATGGCTACACCTTC
d_call: TRBD2; j_call: TRBJ2-3; clone_size: few; v_call: TRBV10-3; cdr3_aa: CAITSSGGTDTQYF; cdr3_nt: TGTGCCATCACCTCTAGCGGGGGCACAGATACGCAGTATTTT
d_call: NA; j_call: TRBJ1-2; clone_size: few; v_call: TRBV21-1; cdr3_aa: CASSKRGKPGFTPPGPYGYTF; cdr3_nt: TGTGCCAGCAGCAAAAGGGGGAAGCCGGGATTCACACCTCCCGGCCCGTATGGCTACACCTTC
d_call: NA; j_call: TRBJ2-1; clone_size: many; v_call: TRBV12-3/TRBV12-4; cdr3_aa: CASTSYNEQFF; cdr3_nt: TGTGCCAGCACATCCTACAATGAGCAGTTCTTC